A single sample is the source of the 15 T cell receptor beta chains below, sequenced in a study of blood T cell repertoires in COVID-19. Produced via immunoSEQ multiplex PCR; TCRdb's table is partial and in-frame only. The table records about 270,000 clones, approximately 85% of them present only once. Sequencing was done on a sample of peripheral blood. The receptors shown here come from a woman aged 70 to 79 with acute or convalescent COVID-19.

V and J are TRBV30 and TRBJ2-7; 9 bases match TRBD1. The CDR3 is made up of 17 amino acids. V was pared by 4 bases and J by 4 bases, with 17 bases of the junction left unmatched. Germline V lookup: CDR1 GTSNPN, CDR2 SVGIG (reference sequence). Here the CDR3 DNA reads TGTGCCTGGAATTGGCGGGACAGGGACTCACGTGAGTACGAGCAGTACTTC. Encoded protein: CAWNWRDRDSREYEQYF.

V is TRBV25-1 and J is TRBJ1-1; TRBD1 might be the D (6 bases). This CDR3 region has 18 residues. V dropped 0 bases and J dropped 4 bases, with 21 bases sitting between them. The germline V gene encodes CDR1 MGHDK and CDR2 SYGVNS. This CDR3 reads CASSEYKGVAGGITEAFF. DNA for the CDR3: TGTGCCAGCAGTGAATATAAGGGGGTCGCGGGGGGCATCACTGAAGCTTTCTTT.

This rearrangement joins TRBV9 to TRBJ1-2, with D hard to call. The CDR3 runs to 15 residues. Germline-derived CDR1 and CDR2 are SGDLS and YYNGEE. V was cut by 0 bases and J by 6 bases, with 15 bases left in between. The CDR3 DNA reads as TGTGCCAGCAGCGTAGAAAGTCTTGGGCTACATGGCTACACCTTC. It translates to CASSVESLGLHGYTF.

This clone occurred once. The chain employs TRBV4-1 and TRBJ2-7, with 10 nucleotides matching TRBD1. V shed 0 bases, J shed 3 bases, and the junction held 8 bases outside the gene matches. In germline, CDR1 is MGHRA, CDR2 YSYEKL. The CDR3 totals 17 residues. CDR3 region: CASSQDVRTGGIYEQYF. The CDR3 bases are TGCGCCAGCAGCCAAGATGTTAGGACAGGGGGTATCTACGAGCAGTACTTC.

The CDR3 loop is CASSLVAPGVRYGYTF. CDR3 nucleotides: TGTGCCAGCAGCTTGGTGGCTCCAGGGGTGCGCTATGGCTACACCTTC. V usage is TRBV5-8 and J usage is TRBJ1-2, with a possible D match to TRBD1 (6 bases). The germline CDR1 and CDR2 sequences are SGHTS and YDEGEE. The CDR3 totals 16 residues. V shed 0 bases and J shed 4 bases, with 16 bases lying between them.

The CDR3 DNA sequence: TGTGCCAGCAGGGAGCTAGTGAGCACCGGGGAGCTGTTTTTT. It encodes CASRELVSTGELFF. This rearrangement joins TRBV2 to TRBJ2-2; D remains ambiguous. CDR3 size: 14 residues. CDR1 is SNHLY and CDR2 is FYNNEI in the germline V gene. V dropped 6 bases and J dropped 4 bases, with 12 bases sitting between them.

The chain joins TRBV5-1 to TRBJ2-3; D gene ambiguous. V was clipped by 2 bases and J by 5 bases, with 15 bases between them. This CDR3 is 15 amino acids long. Germline values: CDR1 SGHRS, CDR2 YFSETQ. CDR3: CASSFILSVGDTQYF. The CDR3 region has the DNA TGCGCCAGCAGCTTTATCCTATCTGTTGGAGATACGCAGTATTTT.

This chain connects TRBV2 to TRBJ2-1; perhaps TRBD1 as D (6 bases). Germline V gene lookup returns CDR1 SNHLY and CDR2 FYNNEI. V was clipped by 6 bases and J by 15 bases, with 18 bases between them. There are 12 residues in the CDR3. Here the CDR3 reads CASRTGQFSRFF. DNA for the CDR3: TGTGCCAGCAGAACCGGACAGTTTTCGCGGTTCTTC. The full variable domain, in which reference TRBV2 and TRBJ2-1 provide the parts outside the CDR3, is EPEVTQTPSHQVTQMGQEVILRCVPISNHLYFYWYRQILGQKVEFLVSFYNNEISEKSEIFDDQFSVERPDGSNFTLKIRSTKLEDSAMYFCASRTGQFSRFFGPGTRLTVL.

The chain employs TRBV12-3 or TRBV12-4 and TRBJ1-1; D is unresolved. CDR3 length: 13 amino acids. Trimming took off 6 bases at V and 1 base at J, with 9 bases between the two ends. The CDR3 coding sequence is TGTGCCAGCAGCCGGAACAGGAACACTGAAGCTTTCTTT. Encoded protein: CASSRNRNTEAFF.

The DNA for the CDR3 is TGCAGCGGGGACAGGGGGGACTATGGCTACACCTTC. Its protein is CSGDRGDYGYTF. The chain carries TRBV29-1 and TRBJ1-2; 11 bases are a match to TRBD1. V lost 7 bases and J lost 3; bases outside the gene matches: 1. CDR1 and CDR2 (germline): SQVTM, ANQGSEA. This CDR3 is built from 12 residues.

This chain uses TRBV5-1 with TRBJ2-7; TRBD2 matches 12 bases. The V gene's germline CDR1 is SGHRS and CDR2 YFSETQ. Germline trimming cut 4 bases from V and 7 bases from J; bases unmatched to any gene: 6. The CDR3 sequence is 14 residues long. The CDR3 nucleotides read TGCGCCAGCAGCCTTAGACTAGCGGGAGAGGAGCAGTACTTC. This sequence encodes CASSLRLAGEEQYF.

The V and J genes are TRBV10-3 and TRBJ1-2; no clear D. The germline CDR1 and CDR2 sequences are ENHRY and SYGVKD. V dropped 6 bases and J dropped 3 bases, with 11 bases sitting between them. The CDR3 sequence is 13 residues long. The CDR3 DNA is TGTGCCATCAGCCCCAGCAGCGACTATGGCTACACCTTC. It codes for CAISPSSDYGYTF.

With regard to this clone: Its ends do not fully match the called genes, so a read error is possible. Within the sample, other DNA sequences also encode this same CDR3. V gene TRBV27 combines with J gene TRBJ1-6, with 8 bases matching TRBD1. This CDR3 is built from 16 residues. Germline-derived CDR1 and CDR2 are MNHEY and SMNVEV (reference sequence). The CDR3 sequence is CASSLMVGQGNSPLHF. In DNA form, the CDR3 reads TGTGCTAGCAGTTTAATGGTAGGACAGGGTAATTCACCCCTCCACTTT.

The chain recombines TRBV24-1 with TRBJ2-5, with TRBD1 matching over 7 bases. Germline CDR1 is KGHDR and CDR2 is SFDVKD. This CDR3 spans 13 amino acids. Losses at the gene ends were 4 bases for V and 5 bases for J; bases not matched to a gene: 3. The CDR3 loop is CATSEGGRETQYF. The CDR3 nucleotides read TGTGCCACCAGTGAAGGGGGCCGGGAGACCCAGTACTTC.

On this clone: The same CDR3 is also encoded by other DNA sequences in this sample. The chain joins TRBV2 to TRBJ1-5; D possibly corresponds to TRBD1 (5 bases). CDR1 and CDR2 (germline): SNHLY, FYNNEI. The CDR3 runs to 14 residues. The V gene lost 4 bases and the J gene lost 7 bases, with 14 bases spanning the gap. CDR3 nucleotide sequence: TGTGCCAGCAGTGCTCGGGGCGCGGGACAGCCCCAGCATTTT. Translation gives CASSARGAGQPQHF.